Described below is a single TCR beta chain sequence and its context. These data come from a study of blood T cell repertoires in COVID-19. Sequencing used immunoSEQ multiplex PCR; TCRdb keeps in-frame clones, though not all of them. In the table there are 60,000 or so clones, over 70% of which are singletons. The V and J ends lost 5 bases and 4 bases, in that order; junction bases with no gene match: 2. The CDR3 has 13 residues. CDR1 and CDR2 from the germline V gene are LNHNV and YYDKDF (reference sequence). This receptor was identified in a human donor in a cohort sampled during active COVID-19. Material for sequencing was peripheral blood. This sequence joins TRBV15 and TRBJ1-1; 9 bases map to TRBD1. The chain's CDR3 is CATSGDRATEAFF. As DNA, the CDR3 is TGTGCCACCAGCGGGGACAGGGCCACTGAAGCTTTCTTT.